The 3 T cell receptor beta chains given below trace back to one sample, sequenced in a study of vaccination effects on CD4 cells after COVID-19. ViraFEST expansion of antigen-specific CD4+ T cells with viral peptide pools preceded sequencing. Culturing for around eleven days preceded CD4+ T cell isolation. Participants completed two doses of the BNT162b2 or mRNA-1273 vaccine. The assay was immunoSEQ multiplex PCR, and TCRdb's table has in-frame clones only and misses some. In the table there are 20,000 to 25,000 clones, approximately 69% of which are singletons. These receptors have no identified antigens. The input for sequencing was CD4+ T cells from PBMCs cultured with SARS-CoV-2 spike peptides, taken after COVID-19 vaccination. These receptors were collected from a human donor who received a COVID-19 vaccine.

This clone is labeled medium-sized. The rearrangement uses TRBV3-1 (or the pseudogene TRBV3-2) and TRBJ2-2; the match to TRBD1 covers 8 bases. The V gene end was trimmed by 1 base and the J gene end by 4 bases; junction bases not matched to a gene: 8. This CDR3 contains 17 residues. The germline gives CDR1 LGHDT, CDR2 YNNKEL (reference sequence). DNA of the CDR3: TGTGCCAGCAGCCAAGGGGCTGTGACAGGGGTCACCGGGGAGCTGTTTTTT. As protein: CASSQGAVTGVTGELFF.

The V and J genes are TRBV20-1 and TRBJ2-1; no clear D gene. CDR3 size: 11 residues. Germline values: CDR1 DFQATT, CDR2 SNEGSKA (reference sequence). The V gene lost 1 base and the J gene lost 7 bases, with 5 bases spanning the gap. The CDR3 here is CSARAPNEQFF. The CDR3 DNA is TGCAGTGCTAGAGCTCCAAATGAGCAGTTCTTC.

V usage is TRBV3-1 (or the pseudogene TRBV3-2) and J usage is TRBJ2-3; the match to TRBD2 covers 9 bases. With V trimmed by 4 bases and J by 0 bases, 2 bases remained unmatched. The CDR3 consists of 15 residues. Germline-derived CDR1 and CDR2 are LGHDT and YNNKEL (reference sequence). The CDR3 loop is CASSLTSGSTDTQYF. As DNA, the CDR3 is TGTGCCAGCAGCCTTACTAGCGGGAGCACAGATACGCAGTATTTT.